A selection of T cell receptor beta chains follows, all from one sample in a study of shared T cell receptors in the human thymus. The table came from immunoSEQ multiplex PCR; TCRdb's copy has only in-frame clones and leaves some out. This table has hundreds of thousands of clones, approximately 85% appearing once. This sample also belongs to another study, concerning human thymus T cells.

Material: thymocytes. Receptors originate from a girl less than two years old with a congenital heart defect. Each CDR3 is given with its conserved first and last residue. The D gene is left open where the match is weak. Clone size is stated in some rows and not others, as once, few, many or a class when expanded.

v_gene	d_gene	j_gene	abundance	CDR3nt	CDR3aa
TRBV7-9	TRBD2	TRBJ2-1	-	TGTGCCAGCAGCTTAGCGGCTAGCGGGGGGTTGAGCTCCTACAATGAGCAGTTCTTC	CASSLAASGGLSSYNEQFF
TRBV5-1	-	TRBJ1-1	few	TGCGCCAGCAGCTTGTACTTCGAGGCAGGGGCTTTCTTT	CASSLYFEAGAFF
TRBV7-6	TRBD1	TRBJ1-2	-	TGTGCCAGCAGCCCCAGGGGGCACTATGGCTACACCTTC	CASSPRGHYGYTF
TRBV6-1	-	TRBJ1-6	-	TGTGCCAGCACCAAAACCCGGGGTTATAATTCACCCCTCCACTTT	CASTKTRGYNSPLHF
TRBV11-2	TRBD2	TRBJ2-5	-	TGTGCCAGCAGCCGACCGGGACTAGCGGGGAAAGAGACCCAGTACTTC	CASSRPGLAGKETQYF
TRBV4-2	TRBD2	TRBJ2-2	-	TGTGCCAGCAGCCATCTTAGCGGGGGGAACACCGGGGAGCTGTTTTTT	CASSHLSGGNTGELFF
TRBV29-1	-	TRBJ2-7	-	TGCAGCGTTGAAGATCACAGGGACGAGCAGTACTTC	CSVEDHRDEQYF
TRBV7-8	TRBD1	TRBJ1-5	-	TGTGCCAGCAGCCCTACAGGGGGCGAGAGAAATCAGCCCCAGCATTTT	CASSPTGGERNQPQHF
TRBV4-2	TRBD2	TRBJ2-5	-	TGTGCCAGCAGCCACCCCCGGGGGACTAGCGGGGGGCGCCAAGAGACCCAGTACTTC	CASSHPRGTSGGRQETQYF
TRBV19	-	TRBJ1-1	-	TGTGCCAGTAGCTTACCGGTGCGGAACACTGAAGCTTTCTTT	CASSLPVRNTEAFF
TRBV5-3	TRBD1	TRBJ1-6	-	TGTGCCAGAAGCCCGGGGACAGGAGATAATTCACCCCTCCACTTT	CARSPGTGDNSPLHF
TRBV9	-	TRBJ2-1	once	TGTGCCAGCAGCCCGAGTTGGGCTTACAATGAGCAGTTCTTC	CASSPSWAYNEQFF
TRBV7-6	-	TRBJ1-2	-	TGTGCCAGCAGCTTAGTTAGAAGAGGGATTAACTATGGCTACACCTTC	CASSLVRRGINYGYTF
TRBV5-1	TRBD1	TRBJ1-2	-	TGCGCCAGCAGCACCCCGGGACAGGGGTATGGCTACACCTTC	CASSTPGQGYGYTF